The present entry profiles one TCR beta chain with its context. Its antigen specificity is not known. The sample holds no much larger clone one base away, and base qualities are not on file. TCRB CDR3 regions were amplified with the immunoSEQ multiplex PCR using forward primers for 54 TRBV segments and reverse primers for 13 TRBJ segments. Pre-culture CD4+ samples were sequenced at deep resolution, targeting approximately 200,000 T cell genomes. Sequencing of amplicons was performed on an Illumina HiSeq System, and 87 bp reads covering the CDR3 were generated. Regarding the original processing steps: PCR and sequencing errors in the reads were corrected, and CDR3 regions were defined by aligning to IMGT reference sequences. Synthetic template pools were used to estimate counts of templates and unique rearrangements. Clonality was calculated as 1 minus Pielou's evenness. The Daley-Smith estimator was used to estimate richness. Morisita's index served as the measure of repertoire overlap. Clones present in cultured samples but not detected in the pre-culture repertoire of the same donor were defined as low-abundance clones. Here the immuneACCESS table is served through TCRdb, limited to in-frame sequences with V and J called. Missing clones are a known gap in these copies; in checked studies unresolved V genes cover under half, and the rest lacks a known reason. From that table come the V and J calls and clone size; the DNA was used to work out D and trimming. Across this sample there are some 120,000 clones, with roughly 92% seen only once. The biggest ten clones account for about 0.25% of the sample.

Magnetic bead negative selection was used to isolate untouched CD4+ T cells from Ficoll-separated PBMC, with an average purity of approximately 98%. Using magnetic beads, untouched CD4+ T cells were isolated from Ficoll-separated PBMC at about 98% purity, with only negligible CD8+ contamination. Peripheral blood mononuclear cells came from the buffy coats of a few healthy blood donors, who served as the study's donors. All three donors were CMV seronegative. The DNeasy Blood & Tissue Kit was used to extract genomic DNA. For each subject, genomic DNA from sorted CD137+CD4+ cells and from pre-culture CD4+ baseline samples underwent TCRB sequencing. This sample is part of a study of T cell repertoires and HLA-DP antigens (dated 2018 in TCRdb). A note on the overall study: The study used an in vitro model of CD4+ T cell alloreactivity against allogeneic HLA-DP presented by transduced HeLa cells. One alloantigen differed from self by one peptide-binding groove amino acid, whereas the other differed by ten, modelling structurally similar versus dissimilar alloantigens. The three donors were two male and one female, with ages ranging from the 18-to-29 to the 60-to-69 age band. On average, roughly 200 ng of DNA went in for sorted CD137+CD4+ samples, versus roughly 1,300 ng for pre-culture CD4+ samples. Summary of the overall study and its limitations: Naive and memory CD4+ repertoires were not analysed separately. The study was limited by having just three donors, by relying on a non-physiological HeLa antigen-presenting system, and by using total CD4+ cells as responders. Sorted CD137+ cells showed similar clonality against both alloantigens, at 0.3 to 0.4, which was much higher than the approximately 0.038 seen in pre-culture samples. An average cumulative frequency of about 39% against one allele and 50.6% against the other was found for clones undetected before culture.

Sequencing was performed on CD4+ T cells from PBMCs. The source of this sequence is a woman younger than 30 in good health and CMV-seronegative.

The CDR3 in this case is CASSLVGGTEQYV. The bases are TGTGCCAGCAGCTTGGTGGGGGGTACCGAGCAGTACGTC. Rearrangement joined TRBV5-6 to TRBJ2-7; TRBD2 is possibly the D segment (6 matching bases). Counted from cysteine to valine, this CDR3 has 13 amino acids. Only CDR3 DNA is held: 39 bases, read in frame from base 1. V drops 0 bases and J drops 6 bases, leaving 10 bases in between. The germline V gene yields SGHDT for CDR1 and YYEEEE for CDR2.